This T cell receptor (beta chain) was retrieved from a study of regulatory T cells in long-lasting Graves disease. Study outcomes and limitations: Persistent Graves' patients had lower TCR diversity than newly diagnosed ones.

Investigators prepared the TCR beta libraries by applying iRepertoire HTBI primers and Arm-PCR of CDR3 regions. TCRdb ran MiXCR on the multiplex PCR reads and lists one entry per CDR3 protein. The data contain 400,000 to 550,000 distinct CDR3 sequences, about 16% of them singletons. The ends were cut back, 2 bases at V and 0 bases at J, with 11 bases in the middle. The length of the CDR3 is 15 residues. Germline assignment: CDR1 DFQATT and CDR2 SNEGSKA (reference sequence). Time point meaning: newly diagnosed GD, antithyroid drugs for less than 3 months. TCR sequences were obtained from RNA taken from PBMCs. This clonotype occurred many times. Its antigen remains unidentified. In addition, the sample was reused for a study of T cells in Graves' hyperthyroidism and ophthalmopathy.

This clonotype was sampled from a woman aged 18 to 35 with Graves disease. Sequencing used peripheral blood mononuclear cells (PBMCs), obtained at new diagnosis, from a patient treated with antithyroid drugs. The rearrangement links TRBV20-1 to TRBJ2-1, with D possibly being TRBD1 or TRBD2 (5 bases each). The CDR3 reads CSARSGPSSYNEQFF. The CDR3 DNA sequence: TGCAGTGCTAGATCGGGACCGAGCTCCTACAATGAGCAGTTCTTC.